Listed below are T cell receptor beta chains from one sample, sequenced in a study of blood T cell repertoires in COVID-19. The method was immunoSEQ multiplex PCR; TCRdb's version includes in-frame clones alone and lacks a portion of them. The data contain approximately 190,000 clones, 82% of them seen just once; the ten biggest clones take up less than 9.5%. Specimen: peripheral blood. The receptors derive from a woman aged 60-70 years with COVID-19, enrolled during active disease. Both conserved end residues are part of each CDR3. A D gene is named only where the DNA matches it firmly. Rows give clone size only sometimes, using once, few, many, or a class for an expanded clone.

V: TRBV6-5
size: NA
D: TRBD2
J: TRBJ2-1
CDR3: CASSWLSGGDYNEQFF
DNA: TGTGCCAGCAGTTGGCTTAGCGGGGGGGATTACAATGAGCAGTTCTTC

V: TRBV21-1
size: NA
D: NA
J: TRBJ1-3
CDR3: CASSKRTEPGNTIYF
DNA: TGTGCCAGCAGCAAACGGACAGAGCCTGGAAACACCATATATTTT

V: TRBV5-5
size: NA
D: TRBD1
J: TRBJ1-4
CDR3: CASSHVVDRGEKLFF
DNA: TGTGCCAGCAGCCATGTAGTGGACAGGGGTGAAAAACTGTTTTTT

V: TRBV18
size: NA
D: TRBD2
J: TRBJ2-5
CDR3: CASSPVLAGERETQYF
DNA: TGTGCCAGCTCACCGGTACTAGCGGGGGAGAGGGAGACCCAGTACTTC

V: TRBV20-1
size: NA
D: NA
J: TRBJ2-7
CDR3: CSATRSYEQYF
DNA: TGCAGTGCTACGCGGTCCTACGAGCAGTACTTC

V: TRBV4-2
size: NA
D: TRBD2
J: TRBJ2-1
CDR3: CASSPGLAAYNEQFF
DNA: TGTGCCAGCAGCCCGGGACTAGCAGCCTACAATGAGCAGTTCTTC

V: TRBV18
size: NA
D: TRBD1
J: TRBJ2-7
CDR3: CASSPRQGWEQYF
DNA: TGTGCCAGCTCACCTAGACAGGGGTGGGAGCAGTACTTC

V: TRBV19
size: NA
D: TRBD1
J: TRBJ1-5
CDR3: CASTGQGGYQPQHF
DNA: TGTGCCAGTACCGGACAGGGGGGATATCAGCCCCAGCATTTT

V: TRBV10-2
size: few
D: TRBD1
J: TRBJ1-2
CDR3: CASSVGTGDHYGYTF
DNA: TGCGCCAGCAGTGTCGGGACAGGGGACCACTATGGCTACACCTTC

V: TRBV5-4
size: NA
D: NA
J: TRBJ2-3
CDR3: CATHRGATADNTQYF
DNA: TGTGCCACCCATCGGGGAGCCACAGCAGACAATACGCAGTATTTT

V: TRBV20-1
size: NA
D: NA
J: TRBJ2-3
CDR3: CSASFVPGTDTQYF
DNA: TGCAGTGCTAGTTTTGTCCCGGGGACAGATACGCAGTATTTT

V: TRBV24-1
size: NA
D: TRBD1
J: TRBJ2-7
CDR3: CATSDSGTGSFEQYF
DNA: TGTGCCACCAGTGATTCCGGGACAGGGTCCTTCGAGCAGTACTTC

V: TRBV10-3
size: NA
D: TRBD1
J: TRBJ1-5
CDR3: CAIRQGADQPQHF
DNA: TGTGCCATCAGACAGGGGGCAGACCAGCCCCAGCATTTT

V: TRBV6-5
size: NA
D: NA
J: TRBJ2-5
CDR3: CASSGTRQETQYF
DNA: TGTGCCAGCAGCGGGACTCGACAAGAGACCCAGTACTTC

V: TRBV7-9
size: NA
D: NA
J: TRBJ2-3
CDR3: CASSLEGGGSTDTQYF
DNA: TGTGCCAGCAGCTTAGAGGGCGGGGGCAGCACAGATACGCAGTATTTT

V: TRBV27
size: NA
D: NA
J: TRBJ2-7
CDR3: CASSLSQGSYEQYF
DNA: TGTGCCAGCAGTTTATCGCAGGGCTCCTACGAGCAGTACTTC

V: TRBV5-4
size: NA
D: TRBD1
J: TRBJ2-3
CDR3: CASSLSAGGVGTDTQYF
DNA: TGTGCCAGCAGCTTGTCGGCAGGGGGAGTTGGCACAGATACGCAGTATTTT

V: TRBV20-1
size: NA
D: TRBD2
J: TRBJ2-1
CDR3: CSASFIGLAGGRISYNEQFF
DNA: TGCAGTGCTAGTTTTATCGGACTAGCGGGAGGCCGGATCTCCTACAATGAGCAGTTCTTC

V: TRBV9
size: NA
D: NA
J: TRBJ1-6
CDR3: CASSVSTIDSPLHF
DNA: TGTGCCAGCAGCGTATCGACAATTGATTCACCCCTCCACTTT

V: TRBV7-9
size: NA
D: TRBD1
J: TRBJ1-4
CDR3: CASSLGDRLVYEKLFF
DNA: TGTGCCAGCAGCTTAGGGGACAGGCTTGTCTATGAAAAACTGTTTTTT

V: TRBV2
size: few
D: TRBD2
J: TRBJ2-4
CDR3: CASSELGLAEAYF
DNA: TGTGCCAGCAGTGAATTGGGGCTAGCGGAGGCATACTTC

V: TRBV7-2
size: NA
D: TRBD2
J: TRBJ2-7
CDR3: CASSLASGGEQYF
DNA: TGTGCCAGCAGCTTAGCCTCGGGAGGGGAGCAGTACTTC

V: TRBV15
size: NA
D: TRBD2
J: TRBJ2-2
CDR3: CATSKSRPGGEITGELFF
DNA: TGTGCCACCAGCAAGTCCAGGCCGGGAGGCGAGATTACCGGGGAGCTGTTTTTT

V: TRBV5-4
size: NA
D: NA
J: TRBJ1-2
CDR3: CASSSSTRVYGYTF
DNA: TGTGCCAGCAGCTCCTCCACTAGGGTCTATGGCTACACCTTC

V: TRBV6-5
size: NA
D: TRBD2
J: TRBJ2-5
CDR3: CASSPVGGREETQYF
DNA: TGTGCCAGCAGCCCGGTCGGGGGGAGAGAGGAGACCCAGTACTTC

V: TRBV19
size: NA
D: NA
J: TRBJ1-1
CDR3: CASSNTGSTEAFF
DNA: TGTGCCAGTAGTAACACAGGGTCCACTGAAGCTTTCTTT

V: TRBV6-5
size: NA
D: NA
J: TRBJ2-5
CDR3: CASRRQGQQETQYF
DNA: TGTGCCAGCAGACGCCAGGGGCAGCAAGAGACCCAGTACTTC

V: TRBV29-1
size: NA
D: NA
J: TRBJ2-5
CDR3: CSVEDRGDFAQYF
DNA: TGCAGCGTTGAAGACAGGGGAGATTTTGCCCAGTACTTC

V: TRBV6-6
size: NA
D: NA
J: TRBJ1-1
CDR3: CASSSLLYTEAFF
DNA: TGTGCCAGCAGTTCCCTACTGTACACTGAAGCTTTCTTT

V: TRBV19
size: NA
D: NA
J: TRBJ1-5
CDR3: CASTAGTILQPQHF
DNA: TGTGCCAGTACCGCCGGGACAATTTTGCAGCCCCAGCATTTT

V: TRBV27
size: NA
D: NA
J: TRBJ1-4
CDR3: CASSLSRGGSEKLFF
DNA: TGTGCCAGCAGTTTATCAAGGGGCGGGAGTGAAAAACTGTTTTTT

V: TRBV6-6
size: NA
D: NA
J: TRBJ1-2
CDR3: CASSVQANYGYTF
DNA: TGTGCCAGCAGTGTACAGGCTAACTATGGCTACACCTTC

V: TRBV5-4
size: NA
D: TRBD1
J: TRBJ2-5
CDR3: CASSSRQGQETQYF
DNA: TGTGCCAGCAGTTCCAGACAGGGCCAAGAGACCCAGTACTTC

V: TRBV27
size: NA
D: NA
J: TRBJ2-3
CDR3: CASSTTGLGTQYF
DNA: TGTGCCAGCAGTACGACGGGACTCGGTACGCAGTATTTT

V: TRBV21-1
size: NA
D: NA
J: TRBJ1-3
CDR3: CASSKVGGQGARKDGNTIYF
DNA: TGTGCCAGCAGCAAGGTGGGCGGACAGGGGGCGAGGAAAGATGGAAACACCATATATTTT

V: TRBV19
size: few
D: NA
J: TRBJ2-5
CDR3: CASSTTVQETQYF
DNA: TGTGCCAGTAGTACAACCGTTCAGGAGACCCAGTACTTC

V: TRBV28
size: NA
D: TRBD2
J: TRBJ2-1
CDR3: CASSFVAGGPGNEQFF
DNA: TGTGCCAGCAGTTTCGTAGCGGGAGGGCCCGGCAATGAGCAGTTCTTC

V: TRBV5-6
size: NA
D: NA
J: TRBJ1-2
CDR3: CASSLETGYGYTF
DNA: TGTGCCAGCAGCTTGGAGACAGGCTATGGCTACACCTTC

V: TRBV7-2
size: NA
D: NA
J: TRBJ2-7
CDR3: CASSITREIVYEQYF
DNA: TGTGCCAGCAGCATCACACGGGAGATCGTCTACGAGCAGTACTTC

V: TRBV19
size: NA
D: TRBD2
J: TRBJ2-4
CDR3: CASSIRPGGAKNIQYF
DNA: TGTGCCAGTAGTATCCGACCCGGGGGGGCCAAAAACATTCAGTACTTC

V: TRBV20-1
size: NA
D: TRBD2
J: TRBJ2-1
CDR3: CSASGGRKTEQFF
DNA: TGCAGTGCTAGTGGCGGGAGAAAAACTGAGCAGTTCTTC